This passage covers 6 T cell receptor beta chains from one sample sequenced in a study of blood T cell repertoires in COVID-19. Here immunoSEQ multiplex PCR was the method, and the copy in TCRdb shows in-frame clones only, minus some. This table has 160,000 or so clones, 80% to 90% appearing once. The material sequenced was peripheral blood. These receptors all stem from a woman aged 50 to 60 with acute or convalescent COVID-19.

The chain carries TRBV5-1 and TRBJ2-4; 8 positions match TRBD1. The CDR3 has 16 residues. Trimming removed 0 bases from V and 7 bases from J; junction bases left unmatched: 9. CDR1 SGHRS and CDR2 YFSETQ come from the germline V gene. CDR3 amino acids: CASSLAQGDSSNIQYF. The CDR3 DNA reads TGCGCCAGCAGCTTGGCACAGGGGGACTCTTCGAACATTCAGTACTTC.

The genes are TRBV6-1 and TRBJ2-7, with D unclear. Trimming took 1 base from V and 2 from J, leaving 15 bases between them. The germline gives CDR1 MNHNS, CDR2 SASEGT. The CDR3 extends over 16 amino acids. The DNA of the CDR3 is TGTGCCAGCAGTGAAGGCCGGGTCAAGGCCACCTACGAGCAGTACTTC. It specifies CASSEGRVKATYEQYF.

The V gene is TRBV10-3, the J gene TRBJ1-2, with TRBD1 matching over 8 bases. The J segment lost 3 bases and the V segment lost 8 bases, leaving 5 bases of the junction unmatched. CDR3 length: 13 amino acids. Germline-derived CDR1 and CDR2 are ENHRY and SYGVKD. CDR3 nucleotides: TGTGCCATCGGGACAGGAGGGGACTATGGCTACACCTTC. Protein sequence: CAIGTGGDYGYTF.

The genes are TRBV5-1 and TRBJ2-7, with TRBD1 identical over 8 bases. The ends lost 0 bases at V and 2 bases at J; junction bases unmatched: 4. The CDR3 contains 15 residues. Germline CDR1 SGHRS, CDR2 YFSETQ. The DNA for the CDR3 is TGCGCCAGCAGCTTGGTCGCAGGGGGCACCTACGAGCAGTACTTC. It specifies CASSLVAGGTYEQYF.

The rearrangement links TRBV27 to TRBJ2-5; no definite D call. V shed 1 base and J shed 2 bases, with 17 bases lying between them. The CDR3 runs 17 residues. The germline V gene has CDR1 MNHEY and CDR2 SMNVEV (reference sequence). The CDR3 sequence is CASSLLSWAVGQETQYF. CDR3 nucleotide sequence: TGTGCCAGCAGTTTATTATCTTGGGCCGTGGGTCAAGAGACCCAGTACTTC.

The V and J genes are TRBV5-1 and TRBJ1-5, with 10 bases lining up with TRBD1. Trimming at V came to 4 bases and at J to 7 bases, leaving 5 bases not matched to a gene. The CDR3 extends over 14 amino acids. The germline CDR1 and CDR2 sequences are SGHRS and YFSETQ. The CDR3 DNA is TGCGCCAGCAGCCCGACAGGGGGCGAGCAGCCCCAGCATTTT. The encoded protein is CASSPTGGEQPQHF.